This T cell receptor (beta chain) originates from a study of blood T cell repertoires in COVID-19. Study-wide background: Specimens from acute and convalescent COVID-19 originated in the United States, Italy and Spain.

This CDR3 has 13 amino acids. V lost 1 base and J lost 0, with 3 bases in between. Germline loops: CDR1 MDHEN, CDR2 SYDVKM. Comments on this clone: Other DNA sequences in the sample encode the same CDR3.

As originally analysed: Reference gene primer amplification in the assay estimated nucleated cell counts. Clones were sequenced by immunoSEQ multiplex PCR, and TCRdb holds only the in-frame ones, with some missing. That table supplies the V and J calls and clone size; D and trimming were determined from the DNA. The data contain approximately 190,000 clones, approximately 81% of them singletons. The genes are TRBV28 and TRBJ2-5; D is unclear. The sequence derives from a human donor in a cohort sampled during active COVID-19. Specimen: peripheral blood. In nucleotides, the CDR3 is TGTGCCAGCAGTTTATCATACCAAGAGACCCAGTACTTC. Its translation: CASSLSYQETQYF. The full variable domain, rest sourced from reference TRBV28 and TRBJ2-5, is DVKVTQSSRYLVKRTGEKVFLECVQDMDHENMFWYRQDPGLGLRLIYFSYDVKMKEKGDIPEGYSVSREKKERFSLILESASTNQTSMYLCASSLSYQETQYFGPGTRLLVL.